Here is one T cell receptor beta chain with its context. There is no known antigen for this receptor. No much larger clone is present one base from it, and per-base qualities are unavailable. V is shortened by 0 bases, J by 7 bases, and the region joining them spans 13 bases. CDR1 and CDR2, per the germline V gene (reference sequence), are LNHDA and SQIVND. Reading from cysteine to phenylalanine, the CDR3 counts 15 amino acids. Only the CDR3 DNA stays, 45 bases, in frame from base 1. This entry is derived from a study of tumor-infiltrating lymphocytes in localized non-small cell lung cancer (TCRdb year 2021). Looking at the study overall: The cohort covered several histologies, both smokers and never-smokers, and patients whose samples were collected after neoadjuvant chemotherapy. Resected tumor tissue and uninvolved lung tissue described as non-adjacent to the tumor were contributed by each patient, with both tissues obtained from the same patient. TCR sequencing was one of several integrated assays, alongside flow cytometry, multiplex immunofluorescence, RNA-seq, exome sequencing and proteomics, applied to the same patients. The overall ICON cohort was composed of 150 or so surgical patients with localized non-small cell lung cancer whose tumors were resected. A total of 50 to 60 patients were included in the paired tumor versus uninvolved lung comparison of immunoSEQ T-cell fraction.

The T-cell fraction in tumor and uninvolved lung tissue was obtained from TCR sequencing using the immunoSEQ assay. Per the source publication's procedure: For survival analysis, patients were split into high (upper tertile) and low (lower two tertiles) T-cell fraction groups and compared by log-rank test. A signed-rank test was used to check for differences in T-cell fraction between paired tumor and uninvolved lung. The table comes from immuneACCESS by way of TCRdb, which keeps in-frame sequences with V and J called. Part of the clones is missing from these tables; in studies checked, under half for an unresolved V gene and the rest for unknown reasons. V, J and clone size derive from that table, while D and trimming were established from the DNA sequence. For this sample there are over 10,000 clones; about 66% appear just once. Together, the top ten hold 6% to 9% of the sample. What the work shows at the level of the full study, not this receptor alone: Tumor T-cell fraction from TCR sequencing was not associated with recurrence-free survival (p = 0.61). Assay coverage differed among patients according to how much tissue was available, so only a subset of the cohort had TCR sequencing. No difference in TCR-derived T-cell fraction was observed between the flow cytometry-defined immunotypes IM1 (good prognosis) and IM2 (poor prognosis). Higher T cell infiltration in tumors than in uninvolved lung tissue was supported by TCRbeta sequencing, consistent with immunofluorescence CD3 counts. Because different assays used different pieces of the same tissue, intratumor heterogeneity could not be separated from technical variation.

Patient enrollment in ICON started in early 2016, and the final patient was enrolled in September 2018. In a subcohort of 70 to 95 patients, fresh tumor and matched uninvolved tissue were collected for in-depth immune analyses, with TCR sequencing among those analyses. DNA isolated from bulk tissue, without cell sorting, was used for TCR sequencing. The sample taken for sequencing was lung tumor tissue. The sequence links TRBV19 to TRBJ2-1; 6 matching bases give a weak D call of TRBD2. The TCR was taken from a human donor with non-small cell lung cancer. The CDR3 region: CASSIDGSGGNEQFF. At the DNA level, the sequence is TGTGCCAGTAGTATAGATGGATCAGGAGGGAATGAGCAGTTCTTC.